Below, 10 T cell receptor beta chains from the same sample are listed, as sequenced in a study of T cells after posttransplantation cyclophosphamide. Profiling relied on immunoSEQ multiplex PCR, and the TCRdb table lists in-frame clones only, not all of them. This sample carries approximately 39,000 clones, none of them present only once. Sequencing input: PBMCs. These receptors all stem from a man over 45 in good health, CMV-negative, and a related stem cell transplant donor.

This clone was seen ten or more times. The chain joins TRBV7-2 to TRBJ1-1; unclear D gene. This CDR3 comprises 14 residues. The germline V gene has CDR1 SGHTA and CDR2 FQGNSA. V gave up 3 bases and J gave up 4 bases, with 12 bases separating them. In DNA, the CDR3 is TGTGCCAGCAGCTTTACAACTATCGGCACTGAAGCTTTCTTT. It codes for CASSFTTIGTEAFF.

This clone was recorded at least ten times. V gene TRBV6-1 combines with J gene TRBJ1-5; maybe TRBD1 (5 bases). Germline CDR1 reads MNHNS; CDR2 reads SASEGT. This CDR3 has 13 amino acids. Deletions cut 5 bases from V and 11 bases from J, with 16 bases between. DNA for the CDR3: TGTGCCAGCAGTCTTTTGGACGAGACAGCCCAGCATTTT. Protein sequence: CASSLLDETAQHF.

This clone was seen at least ten times. This chain connects TRBV29-1 to TRBJ2-1, with D possibly being TRBD1 (6 bases). Germline V gene data show CDR1 as SQVTM and CDR2 as ANQGSEA. The CDR3 contains 14 residues. V was cut by 3 bases and J by 9 bases, with 18 bases left in between. The CDR3 DNA is TGCAGCGTTGAGGCAGGGGCGACCATTGGTGAGCAGTTCTTC. Its protein is CSVEAGATIGEQFF.

This clone came up many times. The V and J genes are TRBV5-6 and TRBJ2-5, with D possibly being TRBD1 (6 bases). Germline-derived CDR1 and CDR2 are SGHDT and YYEEEE. The CDR3 sequence is 14 residues long. Trimming left V 6 bases short and J 3 bases short, with 15 bases between. The CDR3 nucleotides read TGTGCCAGCACCCGGCCTCAGGGGAAAGAGACCCAGTACTTC. Its protein product is CASTRPQGKETQYF.

This clone was recorded many times. This chain connects TRBV18 to TRBJ2-6; no firm D call. This CDR3 contains 13 residues. V dropped 3 bases and J dropped 4 bases, with 4 bases sitting between them. CDR1 and CDR2 (germline): KGHSH, LQKENI. The CDR3 DNA follows: TGTGCCAGCTCACCTTCAGGGGCCAACGTCCTGACTTTC. This translates into CASSPSGANVLTF.

In this sample, this clone turned up many times. This chain connects TRBV6-5 to TRBJ2-1; 7 bases map to TRBD2. With 2 bases clipped from V and 9 bases from J, the junction kept 7 bases outside the gene matches. The CDR3 is 14 residues long. Germline V CDR1 and CDR2: MNHEY, SVGAGI. The CDR3 here is CASSYRASGGEQFF. The DNA for the CDR3 is TGTGCCAGCAGTTACCGGGCCTCGGGGGGTGAGCAGTTCTTC.

In its sample, this clone was seen many times. The chain links TRBV15 to TRBJ1-6; D may be TRBD1 (6 bases). This CDR3 has 12 residues. The V gene lost 4 bases and the J gene lost 12 bases, with 10 bases spanning the gap. In germline, CDR1 is LNHNV, CDR2 YYDKDF (reference sequence). In DNA, the CDR3 is TGTGCCACCAGCAAGAGAGGGGGACCCCTCCACTTT. Protein product: CATSKRGGPLHF. The full variable domain, rest sourced from reference TRBV15 and TRBJ1-6, is DAMVIQNPRYQVTQFGKPVTLSCSQTLNHNVMYWYQQKSSQAPKLLFHYYDKDFNNEADTPDNFQSRRPNTSFCFLDIRSPGLGDTAMYLCATSKRGGPLHFGNGTRLTVT.

This clone was observed many times. The V gene is TRBV27, the J gene TRBJ1-5, with D hard to call. There are 15 residues in the CDR3. V dropped 5 bases and J dropped 1 base, with 12 bases sitting between them. Germline V gene lookup returns CDR1 MNHEY and CDR2 SMNVEV (reference sequence). Written as DNA, the CDR3 is TGTGCCAGCAGTCTACTCGGGATCAGCAATCAGCCCCAGCATTTT. Translating gives CASSLLGISNQPQHF.

This clone was seen more than once but under ten times. The rearrangement joins TRBV12-5 to TRBJ2-5; 11 nucleotides agree with TRBD2. Germline V gene sequence: CDR1 LGHNT, CDR2 FRNRAP. This CDR3 region has 16 residues. V dropped 5 bases and J dropped 5; count of bases not matched to a gene: 10. As DNA, the CDR3 is TGTGCTAGTGGTCCAAACATAGCGGGGGGGCCGGAGACCCAGTACTTC. Translating it yields CASGPNIAGGPETQYF. Based on the CDR3 plus reference TRBV12-5 and TRBJ2-5, the full variable domain is DARVTQTPRHKVTEMGQEVTMRCQPILGHNTVFWYRQTMMQGLELLAYFRNRAPLDDSGMPKDRFSAEMPDATLATLKIQPSEPRDSAVYFCASGPNIAGGPETQYFGPGTRLLVL.

At least ten counts were recorded for this clone. The rearrangement links TRBV4-1 to TRBJ2-3; TRBD1 aligns across 7 bases. Germline CDR1 MGHRA, CDR2 YSYEKL. This CDR3 has 16 amino acids. After removal of 4 bases from V and 0 bases from J, the junction contained 7 bases not matched to a gene. The CDR3, as DNA: TGCGCCAGCAGCCTCGACAGGGCTGGAAGCACAGATACGCAGTATTTT. Its translation: CASSLDRAGSTDTQYF.